Listed below are T cell receptor beta chains from one sample, sequenced in a study of CD8+CD57+ T cells in acquired aplastic anemia. TCRdb redid the calling of the reads with MiXCR, one entry per CDR3 protein. Of 250,000 or so distinct CDR3 sequences listed, approximately 45% are singletons. The specimen was sorted CD4+, CD8+, or CD8+CD57+ T cells (not recorded which) from PBMCs. The receptors originated from a human donor with aplastic anemia. The CDR3 runs from the conserved cysteine through the conserved F or W. D genes are given only for firm matches. The size field is filled for only some rows; it gives once, few, many or a size class.

CDR3: CASRRRSAQHGYTF; DNA: TGTGCCAGCAGGCGGAGGTCCGCTCAGCATGGCTACACCTTC; D: -; V: TRBV5-6; size: -; J: TRBJ1-2
CDR3: CSARDRAGRTSRNSPLHF; DNA: TGCAGTGCTAGAGATCGCGCAGGTCGAACCTCCCGTAATTCACCCCTCCACTTT; D: -; V: TRBV20-1; size: many; J: TRBJ1-6
CDR3: CASSYFSHTDTQYF; DNA: TGTGCCAGCAGTTACTTCTCGCACACAGATACGCAGTATTTT; D: -; V: TRBV6-5; size: few; J: TRBJ2-3
CDR3: CASSEYLVLFF; DNA: TGTGCCAGCAGCGAATACCTAGTACTGTTTTTT; D: -; V: TRBV2; size: -; J: TRBJ1-4
CDR3: CASSISSGIGDEQYF; DNA: TGTGCCAGTAGTATTTCTTCAGGGATTGGCGACGAGCAGTACTTC; D: -; V: TRBV19; size: -; J: TRBJ2-7
CDR3: CASSLEGSQYSGNTIYF; DNA: TGTGCCAGCAGCTTAGAGGGCAGCCAATACTCTGGAAACACCATATATTTT; D: -; V: TRBV7-8; size: many; J: TRBJ1-3
CDR3: CASKGTGYNSPLHF; DNA: TGTGCCAGCAAAGGGACAGGGTATAATTCACCCCTCCACTTT; D: TRBD1; V: TRBV25-1; size: -; J: TRBJ1-6
CDR3: CASSPITVTYGYTF; DNA: TGTGCCAGCAGCCCGATTACAGTAACGTATGGCTACACCTTC; D: -; V: TRBV7-9; size: many; J: TRBJ1-2
CDR3: CASSALGSSYNEQFF; DNA: TGTGCCAGCAGCGCGTTGGGTAGCTCCTACAATGAGCAGTTCTTC; D: -; V: TRBV7-9; size: many; J: TRBJ2-1
CDR3: CSARERIQETQYF; DNA: TGCAGTGCTAGGGAGCGGATTCAAGAGACCCAGTACTTC; D: -; V: TRBV20-1; size: once; J: TRBJ2-5
CDR3: CATSSSGQGARGYGYTF; DNA: TGTGCCACCAGCAGCTCAGGACAGGGGGCGCGAGGTTATGGCTACACCTTC; D: TRBD1; V: TRBV15; size: -; J: TRBJ1-2
CDR3: CASSRGRGGGYTF; DNA: TGTGCCAGTAGTCGAGGACGAGGAGGGGGCTACACCTTC; D: -; V: TRBV19; size: -; J: TRBJ1-2
CDR3: CATSSSGETQYF; DNA: TGTGCCACCAGCAGCTCCGGTGAGACCCAGTACTTC; D: -; V: TRBV15; size: -; J: TRBJ2-5
CDR3: CAISPDPFGGTEAFF; DNA: TGTGCCATCAGCCCTGACCCATTTGGGGGCACTGAAGCTTTCTTT; D: -; V: TRBV10-3; size: many; J: TRBJ1-1
CDR3: CSASFLSNTEAFF; DNA: TGCAGTGCTAGTTTCCTATCGAACACTGAAGCTTTCTTT; D: -; V: TRBV20-1; size: -; J: TRBJ1-1
CDR3: CASSDRRGLTNEKLFF; DNA: TGTGCCAGCAGTGATCGAAGGGGGCTAACTAATGAAAAACTGTTTTTT; D: TRBD1; V: TRBV2; size: many; J: TRBJ1-4
CDR3: CASSIGGGATGELFF; DNA: TGTGCCAGTAGTATAGGTGGAGGGGCTACCGGGGAGCTGTTTTTT; D: -; V: TRBV19; size: many; J: TRBJ2-2
CDR3: CASSPTSGPYYNEQFF; DNA: TGTGCTAGCAGCCCGACTAGCGGGCCATACTACAATGAGCAGTTCTTC; D: TRBD2; V: TRBV7-7; size: many; J: TRBJ2-1
CDR3: CSARDGLSEQYF; DNA: TGCAGTGCTAGAGATGGTCTGAGCGAGCAGTACTTC; D: -; V: TRBV20-1; size: -; J: TRBJ2-7
CDR3: CASSYGTDTDTQYF; DNA: TGTGCCAGCAGTTACGGAACAGACACAGATACGCAGTATTTT; D: -; V: TRBV6-4; size: -; J: TRBJ2-3
CDR3: CATSREVFRDGYTF; DNA: TGTGCCACCAGCAGAGAAGTCTTTCGAGATGGCTACACCTTC; D: -; V: TRBV15; size: -; J: TRBJ1-2
CDR3: CASSFSGRALGQYF; DNA: TGTGCCAGCAGTTTTAGCGGGAGGGCCCTCGGGCAGTACTTC; D: TRBD2; V: TRBV10-3; size: -; J: TRBJ2-7
CDR3: CAISERSNTEAFF; DNA: TGTGCCATCAGTGAGAGGTCGAACACTGAAGCTTTCTTT; D: -; V: TRBV10-3; size: many; J: TRBJ1-1
CDR3: CASSPDLRTDTQYF; DNA: TGTGCCAGCAGCCCGGACCTGCGCACAGATACGCAGTATTTT; D: -; V: TRBV3-1; size: -; J: TRBJ2-3
CDR3: CAISEQAGTPYEQYF; DNA: TGTGCCATCAGTGAGCAGGCAGGGACACCCTACGAGCAGTACTTC; D: -; V: TRBV10-3; size: many; J: TRBJ2-7
CDR3: CASSGDREYF; DNA: TGCGCCAGCAGCGGGGACAGGGAGTACTTC; D: TRBD1; V: TRBV10-1; size: -; J: TRBJ2-5
CDR3: CASGLGHPPNEQFF; DNA: TGTGCCAGCGGCCTAGGACACCCACCCAATGAGCAGTTCTTC; D: -; V: TRBV7-7; size: -; J: TRBJ2-1
CDR3: CASSTGLEQFF; DNA: TGTGCCAGCAGCACCGGGCTCGAGCAGTTCTTC; D: -; V: TRBV7-8; size: many; J: TRBJ2-1
CDR3: CASSFKDFTDTQYF; DNA: TGCGCCAGCAGCTTTAAGGATTTCACAGATACGCAGTATTTT; D: -; V: TRBV5-1; size: -; J: TRBJ2-3
CDR3: CASSVDSSGYEQYF; DNA: TGTGCCAGCAGCGTAGATTCTAGCGGTTACGAGCAGTACTTC; D: TRBD2; V: TRBV9; size: many; J: TRBJ2-7
CDR3: CASSYSGGGVYEQYF; DNA: TGTGCCAGCAGTTACTCGGGCGGGGGAGTCTACGAGCAGTACTTC; D: TRBD2; V: TRBV6-4; size: few; J: TRBJ2-7